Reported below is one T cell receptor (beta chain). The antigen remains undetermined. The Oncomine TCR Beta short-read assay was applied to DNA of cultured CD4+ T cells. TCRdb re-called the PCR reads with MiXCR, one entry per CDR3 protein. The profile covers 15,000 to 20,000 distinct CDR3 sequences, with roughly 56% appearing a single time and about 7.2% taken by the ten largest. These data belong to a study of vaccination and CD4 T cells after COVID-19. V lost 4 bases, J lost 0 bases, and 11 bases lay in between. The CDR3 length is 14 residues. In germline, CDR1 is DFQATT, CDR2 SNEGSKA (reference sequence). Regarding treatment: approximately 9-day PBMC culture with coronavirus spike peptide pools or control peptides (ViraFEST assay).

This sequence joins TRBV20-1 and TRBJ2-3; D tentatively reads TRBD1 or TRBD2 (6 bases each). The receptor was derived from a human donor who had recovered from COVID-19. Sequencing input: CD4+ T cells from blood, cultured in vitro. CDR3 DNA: TGCAGTGCTAAGGGGGGCGGAAGCACAGATACGCAGTATTTT. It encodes CSAKGGGSTDTQYF.